This is a list of T cell receptor beta chains from one sample in a study of shared clonotypes between healthy human individuals. Assay used: immunoSEQ multiplex PCR; TCRdb lists only in-frame clones, some missing. Among about 2.4 million clones listed, 93% were seen once. The sequenced sample consisted of naive CD4+ T cells from PBMCs. Every receptor here comes from a man aged 18 to 29 in good health. Some clones in this sample may be carry-over from other donors' samples. Both conserved end residues are trimmed from each CDR3. Each record gives: V gene, clone size, CDR3 length, J gene, CDR3 protein. Expanded clones are given a class, and other clones once, few, many or no size at all.

TRBV7-3	.	12	TRBJ2-1	ASSLTQLAGEQF
TRBV7-2	.	14	TRBJ2-2	ASSLVGIANTGELF
TRBV6-7	.	11	TRBJ1-1	ASTNQGFAEAF
TRBV5-1	.	15	TRBJ2-3	ASSPGLAGFGTDTQY
TRBV7-2	.	16	TRBJ1-3	ASSTPGQNLGSGNTIY
TRBV7-2	.	9	TRBJ2-7	ASSRLYEQY
TRBV4-1	.	13	TRBJ1-5	ASSAAGDSNQPQH
TRBV5-6	once	14	TRBJ2-1	ASREGVGTQYNEQF
TRBV5-1	once	13	TRBJ2-2	ASSLVGSETGELF
TRBV5-1	.	14	TRBJ2-1	ASSSIGQALGNEQF
TRBV28	.	12	TRBJ1-1	ASSLWDRNTEAF
TRBV7-2	.	13	TRBJ2-3	ASSQGGGSRATQY
TRBV9	.	14	TRBJ2-7	ASSASSGRESYEQY
TRBV9	.	12	TRBJ2-5	ASTGTPYQETQY
TRBV6-5	.	10	TRBJ2-1	ASRSEGREQF
TRBV4-3	.	14	TRBJ2-7	ASSQDLLTRAYEQY
TRBV5-4	.	11	TRBJ2-2	ASSFQSSGELF
TRBV5-6	.	14	TRBJ2-3	ASSLGPSLGTDTQY
TRBV4-3	.	14	TRBJ2-7	ASSHYSASRVGEQY
TRBV30	.	16	TRBJ2-3	AWSVLASYGYGTDTQY
TRBV29-1	once	10	TRBJ2-1	SEVGRDYEQF
TRBV11-2	.	12	TRBJ2-1	ASRMRGLGHEQF
TRBV9	once	12	TRBJ2-1	ASSVEATYNEQF
TRBV30	few	9	TRBJ2-7	AWDVSGEQY
TRBV5-4	.	11	TRBJ2-7	ASSLAGTYEQY
TRBV7-9	.	13	TRBJ2-7	ASSAGLAGTGEQY
TRBV28	.	13	TRBJ2-2	ASSLSFGRTGELF
TRBV7-3	.	11	TRBJ2-3	ASSLGGGRGQY
TRBV9	few	10	TRBJ2-3	ASSVEADTQY
TRBV4-2	.	13	TRBJ1-1	ASSLTDTENTEAF
TRBV14	.	13	TRBJ2-7	ASSQFLDNSYEQY
TRBV5-1	.	14	TRBJ2-3	ASSIQTSGRDDTQY
TRBV6-1	.	10	TRBJ2-7	ASRFPSYEQY
TRBV18	.	13	TRBJ1-1	ASSSNIIQDTEAF
TRBV30	.	10	TRBJ2-7	AWNRRNYEQY
TRBV29-1	.	11	TRBJ1-1	SVVAQGETEAF
TRBV6-1	.	10	TRBJ2-7	ASSQTDYEQY